Listed below are T cell receptor beta chains from one sample, sequenced in a study of monozygotic twins with cystic fibrosis. The table came from immunoSEQ multiplex PCR; TCRdb's copy has only in-frame clones and leaves some out. The table shows more than 15,000 clones, with about 89% occurring only once. The sample was blood. Receptor source: a girl between 2 and 10 years old with cystic fibrosis. CDR3s include the opening cysteine and the closing phenylalanine or tryptophan. A D gene is named only where the DNA matches it firmly. Expanded clones are given a class, and other clones once, few, many or no size at all.

clone_size j_call d_call v_call cdr3_nt cdr3_aa
NA TRBJ2-5 TRBD1 TRBV2 TGTGCCAGCAGCGAGGACAGGGGACAAGAGACCCAGTACTTC CASSEDRGQETQYF
once TRBJ2-7 TRBD2 TRBV29-1 TGCAGTGCGCAGGGGCTAGCGGGGGGATCCTACGAGCAGTACTTC CSAQGLAGGSYEQYF
NA TRBJ1-1 NA TRBV5-6 TGTGCCAGCAGCTCTCGGGCAGGAGGGCGCCTGGCCGGGGACACTGAAGCTTTCTTT CASSSRAGGRLAGDTEAFF
NA TRBJ1-6 NA TRBV28 TGTGCCAGCAGTTTACGAGGATCTATAGGGGTAGATTCACCCCTCCACTTT CASSLRGSIGVDSPLHF
NA TRBJ2-7 NA TRBV10-2 TGCGCCAGCAGTGAGACAGACCGGGACCCCGTTGGCGAGCAGTACTTC CASSETDRDPVGEQYF
NA TRBJ1-2 NA TRBV2 TGTGCCAGCAGTGGCCAGGACGGAGCGGGCGGCTACACCTTC CASSGQDGAGGYTF
NA TRBJ1-1 NA TRBV30 TGTGCCTGGAGTGTACAGTTGAACACTGAAGCTTTCTTT CAWSVQLNTEAFF
NA TRBJ2-7 NA TRBV28 TGTGCCAGCAGTCCCCCGTCAGGCTTCTACGAGCAGTACTTC CASSPPSGFYEQYF
once TRBJ2-7 TRBD2 TRBV13 TGTGCCAGCAGCTTCAGCGGGAGAATCGACGAGCAGTACTTC CASSFSGRIDEQYF
NA TRBJ2-7 NA TRBV6-1 TGTGCCAGCAGTGAAGCTCCGACTCAGGTATACGAGCAGTACTTC CASSEAPTQVYEQYF
NA TRBJ2-1 TRBD2 TRBV5-4 TGTGCCAGCAGCGCCGGGACTAGCGGGAGGGTAAATGAGCAGTTCTTC CASSAGTSGRVNEQFF
NA TRBJ1-5 NA TRBV7-8 TGTGCCAGCAGCTTAAGTCGGCAGGGAGGTCAGCCCCAGCATTTT CASSLSRQGGQPQHF
NA TRBJ1-2 NA TRBV30 TGTGCCTTGGATACGGGGGCCCTATATGGCTACACCTTC CALDTGALYGYTF
once TRBJ1-4 NA TRBV6-1 TGTGCCAGCTCTCCTCGGTCCTTTATGGAAAAACTGTTTTTT CASSPRSFMEKLFF
NA TRBJ2-1 TRBD2 TRBV4-2 TGTGCCAGCAGCCCGGGACTAGCAAACGGGAATGAGCAGTTCTTC CASSPGLANGNEQFF
NA TRBJ2-1 NA TRBV6-5 TGTGCCAGCAGTCCGGACTTCAATGAGCAGTTCTTC CASSPDFNEQFF
NA TRBJ1-4 NA TRBV7-8 TGTGCCAGCAGCTTAGTTGACTCGTCTAATGAAAAACTGTTTTTT CASSLVDSSNEKLFF
once TRBJ1-1 NA TRBV5-1 TGCGCCAGCAGCCCGTCCGGTTGGACTGAAGCTTTCTTT CASSPSGWTEAFF
NA TRBJ2-1 NA TRBV30 TGTGCCTGGAGCCCATTATCACTAGTGCTGGGGGGTAATGAGCAGTTCTTC CAWSPLSLVLGGNEQFF
once TRBJ2-7 NA TRBV27 TGTGCCAGCAGTTTAACAGTCCCCTACGAGCAGTACTTC CASSLTVPYEQYF
NA TRBJ2-7 TRBD1 TRBV28 TGTGCCAGCAGTTCACTGCCAGTGGGACAGGGAGGTCACGAGCAGTACTTC CASSSLPVGQGGHEQYF
once TRBJ2-5 NA TRBV21-1 TGTGCCAGCGGCCCTGGAGGAAAACAAGAGACCCAGTACTTC CASGPGGKQETQYF
NA TRBJ2-2 TRBD1 TRBV27 TGTGCCAGCAGTTCCGGGACAGAATCAAACACCGGGGAGCTGTTTTTT CASSSGTESNTGELFF
NA TRBJ2-5 NA TRBV27 TGTGCCAGCAGTTTAGGAGAGCCAAGCCCAACGGCCCAGTACTTC CASSLGEPSPTAQYF
NA TRBJ2-1 TRBD1 TRBV2 TGTGCCAGCGGTGGGGACAGGTCCCGGAATGAGCAGTTCTTC CASGGDRSRNEQFF
NA TRBJ2-7 TRBD1 TRBV7-2 TGTGCCAGCAGCTCCACCGGGACAGGCATCTACGAGCAGTACTTC CASSSTGTGIYEQYF
once TRBJ1-1 NA TRBV6-6 TGTGCCAGCAGCCGACAGCAGAACACTGAAGCTTTCTTT CASSRQQNTEAFF
NA TRBJ1-1 TRBD1 TRBV27 TGTGCCAGCAGGATCATGGGACAGGGCTCCACTGAAGCTTTCTTT CASRIMGQGSTEAFF
NA TRBJ2-7 NA TRBV7-9 TGTGCCAGCAGCTTAGCCAGGGGTGGGGAGCAGTACTTC CASSLARGGEQYF
NA TRBJ2-1 TRBD2 TRBV7-2 TGTGCCAGCAGCGCAGGACCTAGCGGGATGAATGAGCAGTTCTTC CASSAGPSGMNEQFF
NA TRBJ2-3 NA TRBV19 TGTGCCAGCCGACCTACAGGAGGGAGCACAGATACGCAGTATTTT CASRPTGGSTDTQYF
NA TRBJ2-4 TRBD2 TRBV5-6 TGTGCCAGCAGCCACGGGTGGCGGGAGGGCGACAAAAACATTCAGTACTTC CASSHGWREGDKNIQYF
NA TRBJ1-1 NA TRBV2 TGTGCCAGCAGTGTCCGGGTGTGGGACACTGAAGCTTTCTTT CASSVRVWDTEAFF
once TRBJ1-1 NA TRBV28 TGTGCCAGCAGTTTAAGGTACCGTCGGCTTGAAGCTTTCTTT CASSLRYRRLEAFF
NA TRBJ2-7 NA TRBV27 TGTGCCAGCAGTTTATACGGGGGGCGCGCCTACGAGCAGTACTTC CASSLYGGRAYEQYF
NA TRBJ2-7 NA TRBV7-2 TGTGCCAGCAGCTTAGGGAGGACTACCTACGAGCAGTACTTC CASSLGRTTYEQYF
NA TRBJ2-1 TRBD2 TRBV19 TGTGCCAGTAGCTCGGGACTACCCTTTAGAGACGAGCAGTTCTTC CASSSGLPFRDEQFF
NA TRBJ2-1 TRBD2 TRBV5-1 TGCGCCAGCAGCCAAGGGACTAGCTATCCGGATGAGCAGTTCTTC CASSQGTSYPDEQFF
NA TRBJ2-7 TRBD2 TRBV7-2 TGTGCCAGCAGCCCGGGGCGGGAGTGGGACGAGCAGTACTTC CASSPGREWDEQYF
once TRBJ2-2 NA TRBV30 TGTGCCTGCTCAGGGAACACCGGGGAGCTGTTTTTT CACSGNTGELFF
few TRBJ1-2 NA TRBV7-9 TGTGCCAGCAGCTTGGGGCCAGACTATGGCTACACCTTC CASSLGPDYGYTF
NA TRBJ1-4 NA TRBV4-2 TGTGCCAGCTCCACCGACAGCCGCCAAAAAAAACTGTTTTTT CASSTDSRQKKLFF
NA TRBJ2-3 NA TRBV6-6 TGTGCCAGCAGTAGGGCTGCAGGGAGAGTAGATACGCAGTATTTT CASSRAAGRVDTQYF
NA TRBJ2-3 TRBD2 TRBV5-4 TGTGCCAGCAGCTTGCTGACTAGCGGGGGGTTAGTAGACACGCAGTATTTT CASSLLTSGGLVDTQYF
once TRBJ2-7 NA TRBV5-1 TGCGCCAGCAGCTTGGACGAGGCGAGCTCCTACGAGCAGTACTTC CASSLDEASSYEQYF
NA TRBJ2-1 NA TRBV9 TGTGCCAGCAGCGCAGACTGGAAATCCTACAATGAGCAGTTCTTC CASSADWKSYNEQFF
NA TRBJ1-5 NA TRBV30 TGTGCCTGGAGTGACAACTATAGCAATCAGCCCCAGCATTTT CAWSDNYSNQPQHF
NA TRBJ2-7 NA TRBV7-9 TGTGCCAGTAGCAGTACCTACGAGCAGTACTTC CASSSTYEQYF
NA TRBJ2-2 NA TRBV7-2 TGTGCCAGCAGCCTCGGGACGATAAACACCGGGGAGCTGTTTTTT CASSLGTINTGELFF
NA TRBJ2-2 TRBD1 TRBV19 TGTGCCAGTAGTCTCCAGACAGGGGCGAACACCGGGGAGCTGTTTTTT CASSLQTGANTGELFF
NA TRBJ1-2 NA TRBV19 TGTGCCAGTAGTATAGATTCAGGGGCAACGGACTATGGCTACACCTTC CASSIDSGATDYGYTF
NA TRBJ2-3 NA TRBV15 TGTGCCACCAGCAGAGAAGACAGACCTAGCACAGATACGCAGTATTTT CATSREDRPSTDTQYF
NA TRBJ2-3 NA TRBV29-1 TGCAGCGTTGAACGGTACCGGGCCTCCCGAGGCGCAGATACGCAGTATTTT CSVERYRASRGADTQYF
NA TRBJ1-2 NA TRBV30 TGTGCCTGGAGTGTTTCGAGACAGCGGGAGGGCTACACCTTC CAWSVSRQREGYTF
NA TRBJ1-2 TRBD1 TRBV5-1 TGCGCCAGCAGTCCACAGGGGAATGGCTACACCTTC CASSPQGNGYTF
NA TRBJ1-1 TRBD1 TRBV15 TGTGCCACCAGCAGAGGACAGGGGGCGATCACTGAAGCTTTCTTT CATSRGQGAITEAFF
few TRBJ1-5 TRBD1 TRBV29-1 TGCAGCGCCGTGACAGGGGTCGGAAATCAGCCCCAGCATTTT CSAVTGVGNQPQHF